Each of the 29 T cell receptor beta chains below was sequenced from the same sample in a study of blood T cell repertoires in COVID-19. Profiled with immunoSEQ multiplex PCR; TCRdb holds only in-frame clones, not every one. The sample lists about 180,000 clones, less than 85% occurring once. The sequencing input was PBMCs or T cells enriched from blood (not recorded which). All receptors come from a man in his sixties who had recovered from COVID-19.

A word on this clone: In the same sample, other DNA sequences code for this CDR3. The J gene is TRBJ2-7, the V gene TRBV5-1, with D perhaps matching TRBD1 (6 bases). This CDR3 comprises 14 residues. Deletions cut 2 bases from V and 2 bases from J, with 11 bases between. Germline CDR1 SGHRS, CDR2 YFSETQ. As DNA, the CDR3 is TGCGCCAGCAGCTTACAGGGCGCGGCCTACGAGCAGTACTTC. Encoded protein: CASSLQGAAYEQYF.

The chain combines TRBV7-8 with TRBJ2-3; TRBD2 matches 11 bases. V gave up 0 bases and J gave up 5 bases; unmatched junction bases: 7. The germline gives CDR1 SGHVS, CDR2 FQNEAQ. There are 17 residues in the CDR3. This CDR3 is CASSLARSGRALDTQYF. The CDR3 nucleotides read TGTGCCAGCAGCTTAGCCCGTAGCGGGAGGGCCCTAGATACGCAGTATTTT.

This clone is a singleton in its sample. The genes are TRBV21-1 and TRBJ2-7; TRBD1, the table's D call, was not compared with the DNA. TRBV21-1 is noted as a pseudogene. This CDR3 contains 14 residues. The CDR3, as DNA: TGTGCCAGCAGCAAAGTGCCGCAGGGCCACGAGCAGTACTTC. Encoded protein: CASSKVPQGHEQYF.

The chain recombines TRBV28 with TRBJ2-3, with D possibly being TRBD2 (6 bases). CDR1 MDHEN and CDR2 SYDVKM come from the germline V gene. The V and J ends lost 6 bases and 7 bases respectively, with 17 bases between them. CDR3 size: 14 residues. The CDR3 is CASRTRISGNTQYF. The CDR3 DNA is TGTGCCAGCAGAACTCGAATTAGCGGAAATACGCAGTATTTT.

This clone appeared a few times. The chain combines TRBV5-4 with TRBJ1-4, with 7 bases aligning to TRBD1. Germline values: CDR1 SGHNT, CDR2 YYREEE (reference sequence). CDR3 length: 15 amino acids. J was trimmed by 5 bases and V by 1 base; bases with no gene match: 5. CDR3: CASSLLTGRNEKLFF. In DNA, the CDR3 is TGTGCCAGCAGCTTGTTGACAGGGAGAAATGAAAAACTGTTTTTT.

This chain links TRBV27 with TRBJ1-2; 7 bases are a match to TRBD1. The CDR3 totals 13 residues. In germline, CDR1 is MNHEY, CDR2 SMNVEV (reference sequence). J was trimmed by 8 bases and V by 6 bases; bases with no gene match: 9. CDR3 coding DNA: TGTGCCAGCAGGCCAGACAGGGAAGGAGGCTACACCTTC. Translation: CASRPDREGGYTF.

The CDR3 DNA follows: TGTGCCAGCAGCTTACGGTCTAGCAATCAGCCCCAGCATTTT. It is translated as CASSLRSSNQPQHF. The genes are TRBV7-2 and TRBJ1-5; D is unresolved. The germline CDR1 and CDR2 sequences are SGHTA and FQGNSA. V dropped 2 bases and J dropped 0 bases, with 5 bases sitting between them. The CDR3 has 14 amino acids.

The CDR3 sequence: CATSEGLRDFADTQYF. In nucleotides, the CDR3 is TGTGCCACCAGTGAGGGACTACGGGATTTCGCAGATACGCAGTATTTT. The gene calls are TRBV24-1 and TRBJ2-3; 7 positions match TRBD2. Germline loops: CDR1 KGHDR, CDR2 SFDVKD. This CDR3 contains 16 residues. Germline trimming cut 4 bases from V and 4 bases from J; bases unmatched to any gene: 10.

This chain joins TRBV24-1 and TRBJ2-5; 8 bases align to TRBD1. After removal of 3 bases from V and 4 bases from J, the junction contained 15 bases not matched to a gene. CDR3 length: 18 amino acids. The germline V gene encodes CDR1 KGHDR and CDR2 SFDVKD. The CDR3 reads CATSDPRRGQGRRETQYF. The CDR3 DNA reads as TGTGCCACCAGTGATCCCAGGAGAGGACAGGGCCGGAGAGAGACCCAGTACTTC.

In this sample, this clone turned up once. The gene calls are TRBV10-2 and TRBJ2-1; 10 positions match TRBD2. The CDR3 spans 13 residues. Trimming removed 6 bases from V and 8 bases from J; junction bases left unmatched: 4. Germline loops: CDR1 WSHSY, CDR2 SAAADI. The CDR3 protein is CASRLAGVYEQFF. The CDR3 bases are TGCGCCAGCAGGCTAGCGGGAGTATATGAGCAGTTCTTC.

V is TRBV2 and J is TRBJ2-4; D is possibly TRBD1 (6 bases). Trimming shortened V by 3 bases and J by 0 bases, and 9 bases separated the two germline ends. CDR3 size: 15 residues. Germline values: CDR1 SNHLY, CDR2 FYNNEI. The CDR3 DNA is TGTGCCAGCAGTGACCAGGGGATAGCCAAAAACATTCAGTACTTC. This codes for CASSDQGIAKNIQYF.

The chain carries TRBV7-6 and TRBJ2-6; TRBD2 matches 7 bases. Germline V gene lookup returns CDR1 SGHVS and CDR2 FNYEAQ. V shed 5 bases, J shed 4 bases, and the junction held 8 bases outside the gene matches. The CDR3 has 16 amino acids. This chain's CDR3 is CASSPRGGAGANVLTF. In DNA form, the CDR3 reads TGTGCCAGCAGCCCCCGGGGAGGGGCCGGGGCCAACGTCCTGACTTTC.

V usage is TRBV6-5 and J usage is TRBJ1-6; perhaps TRBD1 as D (6 bases). Between the trimmed V and J ends, which lost 3 bases and 6 bases, there was a span of 15 bases. The CDR3 contains 16 residues. The germline V gene has CDR1 MNHEY and CDR2 SVGAGI. This CDR3 reads CASSYGGAKGNSPLHF. Here the CDR3 DNA reads TGTGCCAGCAGTTATGGGGGGGCAAAGGGTAATTCACCCCTCCACTTT.

The chain recombines TRBV6-1 with TRBJ2-1; tentatively, D is TRBD1 (6 bases). The CDR3 length is 16 residues. Per germline, CDR1 MNHNS and CDR2 SASEGT. Between the trimmed V and J ends, which lost 4 bases and 1 base, there was a span of 14 bases. As DNA, the CDR3 is TGTGCCAGCAGTGGGGGGCAGTTGCCATCCTACAATGAGCAGTTCTTC. Amino acids: CASSGGQLPSYNEQFF.

V is TRBV5-4 and J is TRBJ2-1; 10 nucleotides agree with TRBD2. This CDR3 is built from 15 residues. Germline CDR1 is SGHNT and CDR2 is YYREEE (reference sequence). V lost 0 bases to trimming and J lost 6 bases; unmatched junction nucleotides: 3. Written as DNA, the CDR3 is TGTGCCAGCAGCTTGGAACCTAGCGGGGGCAATGAGCAGTTCTTC. Protein sequence: CASSLEPSGGNEQFF.

The V and J genes are TRBV5-5 and TRBJ2-7; 13 bases match TRBD2. The V gene's germline CDR1 is SGHKS and CDR2 YYEKEE (reference sequence). J gave up 6 bases and V 3 bases, and 6 bases lay outside the gene matches. The CDR3 runs 15 residues. This CDR3 reads CASSWTSGSVGEQYF. DNA for the CDR3: TGTGCCAGCAGCTGGACTAGCGGGAGCGTTGGCGAGCAGTACTTC.

This chain connects TRBV7-8 to TRBJ2-2, with 7 bases identical to TRBD2. V lost 11 bases, J lost 4 bases, and 7 bases stayed unmatched. Per germline, CDR1 SGHVS and CDR2 FQNEAQ. The CDR3 runs to 13 residues. The DNA for the CDR3 is TGTGCCGCAGCCGCGGGGGTCACCGGGGAGCTGTTTTTT. Protein: CAAAAGVTGELFF.

This sequence joins TRBV15 and TRBJ1-5; unclear D gene. V lost 0 bases, J lost 7 bases, and 7 bases lay in between. This CDR3 region has 13 residues. The germline gives CDR1 LNHNV, CDR2 YYDKDF (reference sequence). CDR3 coding DNA: TGTGCCACCAGCAGAGATGAGATACAGCCCCAGCATTTT. This sequence encodes CATSRDEIQPQHF.

This clone was seen a few times. The gene calls are TRBV30 and TRBJ1-2, with 9 bases aligning to TRBD1. The CDR3 has 15 amino acids. Germline V gives CDR1 GTSNPN, CDR2 SVGIG (reference sequence). The V segment lost 6 bases and the J segment 9 bases; nucleotides outside the gene matches: 17. Written as DNA, the CDR3 is TGTGCCTGTCCCCGAGGGACAGGGTTCCTTATGAGCTACACCTTC. Translating gives CACPRGTGFLMSYTF.

The V gene is TRBV7-6, the J gene TRBJ2-1, with 8 nucleotides matching TRBD1. CDR3 length: 16 residues. Trimming removed 1 base from V and 5 bases from J; junction bases left unmatched: 7. Germline V gene data show CDR1 as SGHVS and CDR2 as FNYEAQ. The CDR3 protein is CASSLVLGGQDNEQFF. The CDR3 DNA reads as TGTGCCAGCAGCTTAGTCCTTGGGGGACAGGACAATGAGCAGTTCTTC. Supplemented by reference TRBV7-6 and TRBJ2-1, the full variable domain reads GAGVSQSPRYKVTKRGQDVALRCDPISGHVSLYWYRQALGQGPEFLTYFNYEAQQDKSGLPNDRFSAERPEGSISTLTIQRTEQRDSAMYRCASSLVLGGQDNEQFFGPGTRLTVL.

Only one count was recorded for this clone. DNA of the CDR3: TGTGCCAGCAGCGTAGCCCCCGCGGCGAGGCAAGAGACCCAGTACTTC. The encoded protein is CASSVAPAARQETQYF. This chain joins TRBV9 and TRBJ2-5; D is unclear. In germline, CDR1 is SGDLS, CDR2 YYNGEE. Trimming cost V 0 bases and J 2 bases, with 14 bases left between them. The CDR3 is 16 amino acids.

J is TRBJ1-2 and V is TRBV19; 8 positions match TRBD1. V lost 3 bases, J lost 5 bases, and 2 bases stayed unmatched. Germline V CDR1 and CDR2: LNHDA, SQIVND (reference sequence). The CDR3 contains 13 residues. CDR3 sequence (DNA): TGTGCCAGTAGTATGGACAGGGAATATGGCTACACCTTC. Amino acid sequence: CASSMDREYGYTF. The full variable domain, with the rest looked up from reference TRBV19 and TRBJ1-2, is DGGITQSPKYLFRKEGQNVTLSCEQNLNHDAMYWYRQDPGQGLRLIYYSQIVNDFQKGDIAEGYSVSREKKESFPLTVTSAQKNPTAFYLCASSMDREYGYTFGSGTRLTVV.

The V gene is TRBV9, the J gene TRBJ1-3; weak D call: TRBD1 (5 bases). The CDR3 extends over 16 amino acids. Between the trimmed V and J ends, which lost 5 bases and 0 bases, there was a span of 15 bases. From germline, CDR1 is SGDLS and CDR2 YYNGEE. The CDR3 DNA reads TGTGCCAGCAGTTCTGGGGCAACTAACTCTGGAAACACCATATATTTT. Its protein is CASSSGATNSGNTIYF.

The V call is TRBV15, the J call TRBJ1-1; TRBD1 matches at 7 bases. The CDR3 covers 17 residues. Trimming cost V 0 bases and J 0 bases; bases outside gene matches: 7. Germline V gene sequence: CDR1 LNHNV, CDR2 YYDKDF (reference sequence). This CDR3 is CATSRDQGGPMNTEAFF. CDR3 DNA sequence: TGTGCCACCAGCAGAGATCAGGGGGGTCCAATGAACACTGAAGCTTTCTTT. The variable domain in full, with the rest retrieved from reference TRBV15 and TRBJ1-1, is DAMVIQNPRYQVTQFGKPVTLSCSQTLNHNVMYWYQQKSSQAPKLLFHYYDKDFNNEADTPDNFQSRRPNTSFCFLDIRSPGLGDTAMYLCATSRDQGGPMNTEAFFGQGTRLTVV.

The chain has TRBV5-1 and TRBJ2-7, with 8 nucleotides matching TRBD1. The CDR3 spans 14 residues. Germline V gives CDR1 SGHRS, CDR2 YFSETQ. Losses at the gene ends were 6 bases for V and 5 bases for J; bases not matched to a gene: 10. CDR3 amino acids: CASKGQGSSHEQYF. Here the CDR3 DNA reads TGCGCCAGCAAAGGACAGGGCTCGTCCCACGAGCAGTACTTC.

The chain is built from TRBV11-3 and TRBJ2-2, with D perhaps TRBD2 (6 bases). This CDR3 is 15 amino acids long. Germline V gene data show CDR1 as SGHNT and CDR2 as YENEEA. Trimming removed 2 bases at V and 4 bases at J, with 11 bases between. The DNA for the CDR3 is TGTGCCAGCAGCTTATCGGGAGCGGTCACCGGGGAGCTGTTTTTT. Translating it yields CASSLSGAVTGELFF.

The chain uses TRBV28 and TRBJ1-2, with D possibly being TRBD1 (6 bases). Trimming removed 2 bases at V and 5 bases at J, with 12 bases between. The CDR3 has 14 amino acids. Per the germline V gene, CDR1 is MDHEN and CDR2 is SYDVKM. As DNA, the CDR3 is TGTGCCAGCAGTTTAACCTCGGACAGATATGGCTACACCTTC. Amino acid sequence: CASSLTSDRYGYTF.

The rearrangement uses TRBV7-3 and TRBJ1-2; perhaps TRBD1 as D (6 bases). CDR3 length: 14 residues. The germline V gene encodes CDR1 SGHTA and CDR2 FQGTGA. Trimming shortened V by 4 bases and J by 8 bases, and 17 bases separated the two germline ends. The CDR3 coding sequence is TGTGCCAGCAGCTCCTCGAGTACAGGGTACGGCTACACCTTC. Translation: CASSSSSTGYGYTF. Complete variable domain (other parts from reference TRBV7-3 and TRBJ1-2): GAGVSQTPSNKVTEKGKYVELRCDPISGHTALYWYRQSLGQGPEFLIYFQGTGAADDSGLPNDRFFAVRPEGSVSTLKIQRTERGDSAVYLCASSSSSTGYGYTFGSGTRLTVV.

This clone was detected once. J is TRBJ2-7 and V is TRBV5-5, with a weak D call TRBD1 (6 bases). V was clipped by 6 bases and J by 4 bases, with 20 bases between them. Germline V gene sequence: CDR1 SGHKS, CDR2 YYEKEE (reference sequence). The CDR3 totals 15 residues. The CDR3 protein is CASTGRVGHGYEQYF. In DNA form, the CDR3 reads TGTGCCAGCACCGGGCGAGTGGGACACGGTTACGAGCAGTACTTC.